A selection of T cell receptor beta chains follows, all from one sample in a study of beta chain features in type 1 diabetes. Using immunoSEQ multiplex PCR, the repertoire was profiled, and TCRdb retains in-frame clones only, with some absent. Seen here are about 930,000 clones, about 17% observed once, and the top ten hold around 0.02%. The sequenced sample was naive CD4+ T cells from blood. Every receptor here comes from a woman younger than 30 in good health. CDR3s include the opening cysteine and the closing phenylalanine or tryptophan. D genes are given only for firm matches. Clone size appears in some rows only: once, few, many, or a class for an expanded clone.

CASSQDWRRSGGTASSTDTQYF	TGCGCCAGCAGCCAAGATTGGCGTAGGTCGGGGGGCACCGCTAGCAGCACAGATACGCAGTATTTT	few	.	22	TRBV4-3	TRBJ2-3
CSVVGSAETQYF	TGCAGCGTTGTTGGATCGGCAGAGACCCAGTACTTC	.	.	12	TRBV29-1	TRBJ2-5
CASSQSQTGLEAFF	TGTGCCAGCAGCCAAAGCCAGACAGGGTTGGAAGCTTTCTTT	few	TRBD1	14	TRBV14	TRBJ1-1
CASRGQRSSYEQYF	TGTGCCAGCAGGGGACAGAGGAGCTCCTACGAGCAGTACTTC	.	TRBD1	14	TRBV6-1	TRBJ2-7
CASSFQGPGGLEQYF	TGTGCCAGCAGCTTCCAGGGGCCGGGAGGACTCGAGCAGTACTTC	.	.	15	TRBV7-2	TRBJ2-7
CASSHGETQYF	TGTGCCAGCAGCCACGGAGAGACCCAGTACTTC	few	.	11	TRBV6-5	TRBJ2-5
CASSLRLANTGELFF	TGCGCCAGCAGCTTGAGGCTCGCGAACACCGGGGAGCTGTTTTTT	few	.	15	TRBV5-1	TRBJ2-2
CASSSRDRNYEQYF	TGCGCCAGCAGCTCCCGGGACCGAAACTACGAGCAGTACTTC	few	.	14	TRBV5-1	TRBJ2-7
CSVVGGADTQYF	TGCAGCGTTGTTGGAGGGGCAGATACGCAGTATTTT	.	.	12	TRBV29-1	TRBJ2-3
CASSLRGSPGTGELFF	TGTGCCAGCAGTTTGCGCGGGAGCCCTGGCACCGGGGAGCTGTTTTTT	.	TRBD2	16	TRBV27	TRBJ2-2
CASDPGPGANVLTF	TGTGCCAGTGACCCAGGGCCTGGGGCCAACGTCCTGACTTTC	few	.	14	TRBV19	TRBJ2-6
CASTQPHRYNEQFF	TGTGCCAGCACCCAACCCCACCGGTACAATGAGCAGTTCTTC	.	.	14	TRBV28	TRBJ2-1
CASSQGTDWRLTQYF	TGCGCCAGCAGCCAAGGGACAGACTGGAGGTTGACCCAGTACTTC	few	.	15	TRBV4-1	TRBJ2-5
CASSQTGVRDEQYF	TGCGCCAGCAGCCAAACGGGTGTCCGGGACGAGCAGTACTTC	.	.	14	TRBV4-3	TRBJ2-7
CASSFQGRNGYTF	TGTGCCAGCAGCTTTCAGGGGAGGAATGGCTACACCTTC	few	.	13	TRBV7-2	TRBJ1-2
CASSLGTSGNYEQYF	TGTGCCAGTAGTCTAGGGACTAGCGGGAACTACGAGCAGTACTTC	few	TRBD2	15	TRBV19	TRBJ2-7
CASSRTGTGGYEQYF	TGCGCCAGCAGCCGCACGGGGACAGGGGGCTACGAGCAGTACTTC	few	TRBD1	15	TRBV5-1	TRBJ2-7
CASSLRTGGRETQYF	TGTGCCAGCAGTCTCCGGACAGGGGGCCGGGAGACCCAGTACTTC	.	TRBD1	15	TRBV28	TRBJ2-5
CASRAVGGDSESYEQYF	TGTGCCAGCAGGGCCGTAGGTGGGGACAGTGAATCCTACGAGCAGTACTTC	few	TRBD1	17	TRBV11-2	TRBJ2-7
CSARMYEQYF	TGCAGTGCTAGAATGTACGAGCAGTACTTC	.	.	10	TRBV20-1	TRBJ2-7
CASSPHWSSGSTDTQYF	TGTGCCAGCAGCCCCCATTGGTCTAGCGGTTCCACAGATACGCAGTATTTT	.	TRBD2	17	TRBV7-2	TRBJ2-3
CASSPGLNSGANVLTF	TGTGCCAGCAGCCCCGGACTGAACTCTGGGGCCAACGTCCTGACTTTC	.	.	16	TRBV4-2	TRBJ2-6
CASQRRISSYNEQFF	TGTGCCAGCCAGCGGCGAATTAGCTCCTACAATGAGCAGTTCTTC	.	.	15	TRBV7-6	TRBJ2-1
CASSLVGGNTEAFF	TGTGCCAGCAGCTTAGTAGGCGGGAACACTGAAGCTTTCTTT	few	.	14	TRBV7-9	TRBJ1-1
CAISGRGTGANVLTF	TGTGCCATCAGTGGTCGGGGAACTGGGGCCAACGTCCTGACTTTC	many	.	15	TRBV10-3	TRBJ2-6
CASSVPGQGRSYEQYF	TGTGCCAGCAGTGTTCCGGGACAGGGACGTTCCTACGAGCAGTACTTC	few	TRBD1	16	TRBV28	TRBJ2-7
CASSSTGGAYDEQFF	TGTGCCAGCAGTTCGACAGGGGGCGCCTATGATGAGCAGTTCTTC	.	TRBD1	15	TRBV28	TRBJ2-1
CASRSPSTDGETQYF	TGTGCCAGCAGATCCCCCTCGACGGATGGGGAGACCCAGTACTTC	.	.	15	TRBV28	TRBJ2-5
CASSYLRGNNEQFF	TGTGCCAGCAGTTATCTACGGGGCAACAATGAGCAGTTCTTC	.	.	14	TRBV6-6	TRBJ2-1
CASSKNRGGNEQFF	TGTGCCAGCAGCAAGAACAGGGGTGGGAATGAGCAGTTCTTC	few	.	14	TRBV21-1	TRBJ2-1
CASKDGSWGQPQHF	TGTGCCAGCAAGGATGGCAGTTGGGGTCAGCCCCAGCATTTT	.	.	14	TRBV6-1	TRBJ1-5
CASRGLAGIYNEQFF	TGTGCCAGCAGGGGACTAGCGGGAATCTACAATGAGCAGTTCTTC	few	TRBD2	15	TRBV7-9	TRBJ2-1
CASSRGQVATGELFF	TGTGCCAGCAGCCGCGGACAGGTAGCGACCGGGGAGCTGTTTTTT	few	TRBD1	15	TRBV11-2	TRBJ2-2
CAISQISGRSAGELFF	TGTGCCATCAGTCAAATTAGCGGGAGGAGCGCCGGGGAGCTGTTTTTT	few	TRBD2	16	TRBV10-3	TRBJ2-2
CASSVTTGKGTEAFF	TGTGCCAGCAGCGTCACGACAGGGAAGGGTACTGAAGCTTTCTTT	few	TRBD1	15	TRBV5-4	TRBJ1-1
CASSQDGQGSAYEQYF	TGCGCCAGCAGCCAAGATGGACAGGGTTCTGCGTACGAGCAGTACTTC	few	TRBD1	16	TRBV4-3	TRBJ2-7
CASSLYSGEQFF	TGTGCCAGCAGCTTATACAGCGGAGAGCAGTTCTTC	few	.	12	TRBV7-8	TRBJ2-1
CASSLFSGGPYEQYF	TGCGCCAGCAGCTTGTTTTCGGGAGGACCATACGAGCAGTACTTC	few	TRBD2	15	TRBV5-1	TRBJ2-7
CASSQDLGDRGLYNEQFF	TGCGCCAGCAGCCAAGATTTGGGAGACAGGGGGCTATACAATGAGCAGTTCTTC	.	TRBD1	18	TRBV4-3	TRBJ2-1
CASSPRSFPPYEQYF	TGTGCCAGCAGTCCCCGGTCGTTCCCCCCCTACGAGCAGTACTTC	few	.	15	TRBV28	TRBJ2-7
CASQRLAGGETQYF	TGTGCCAGCCAGAGACTAGCGGGAGGGGAGACCCAGTACTTC	.	TRBD2	14	TRBV28	TRBJ2-5
CASSRLWGSGANVLTF	TGCGCCAGCAGCCGCCTATGGGGCTCTGGGGCCAACGTCCTGACTTTC	once	.	16	TRBV4-1	TRBJ2-6
CASIMTGATYEQYF	TGTGCCAGCATCATGACAGGCGCCACCTACGAGCAGTACTTC	.	.	14	TRBV7-8	TRBJ2-7
CASSIRETQYF	TGTGCCAGTAGTATCAGGGAGACCCAGTACTTC	.	.	11	TRBV19	TRBJ2-5